These T cell receptor beta chains were read from a single sample in a study of CD8 T cells in Susac syndrome. TCRdb itself ran the immunoSEQ multiplex PCR reads through MiXCR, one entry per CDR3 protein. Here the sample spans fewer than 250,000 distinct CDR3 sequences, approximately 90% being singletons. The sample comprised CD8+ T cells from PBMCs. These receptor sequences come from a human donor with multiple sclerosis. The CDR3 runs from the conserved cysteine through the conserved F or W. D genes are given only for firm matches. Where a row states a size, it is once, few, many or the class of an expanded clone; other rows omit it.

clone size: NA; D gene: NA; J gene: TRBJ1-5; V gene: TRBV4-3; CDR3 protein: CASSQVQGVQPQHF; CDR3 DNA: TGCGCCAGCAGCCAAGTACAGGGAGTCCAGCCCCAGCATTTT
clone size: NA; D gene: TRBD1; J gene: TRBJ2-5; V gene: TRBV13; CDR3 protein: CASSSQGETQYF; CDR3 DNA: TGTGCCAGCAGCTCACAGGGGGAGACCCAGTACTTC
clone size: NA; D gene: NA; J gene: TRBJ1-1; V gene: TRBV20-1; CDR3 protein: CRLEGPVAMNTEAFF; CDR3 DNA: TGCAGGCTGGAGGGACCCGTCGCCATGAACACTGAAGCTTTCTTT
clone size: once; D gene: TRBD2; J gene: TRBJ2-1; V gene: TRBV20-1; CDR3 protein: CSARELGLAAHEQFF; CDR3 DNA: TGCAGTGCTAGAGAACTTGGACTAGCAGCCCATGAGCAGTTCTTC
clone size: NA; D gene: NA; J gene: TRBJ1-2; V gene: TRBV7-9; CDR3 protein: CASSLAGNIYGYTF; CDR3 DNA: TGTGCCAGCAGCTTAGCGGGGAACATCTATGGCTACACCTTC
clone size: NA; D gene: NA; J gene: TRBJ2-3; V gene: TRBV3-1; CDR3 protein: CASSDRISSTDTQYF; CDR3 DNA: TGTGCCAGCAGCGACAGGATTTCTAGCACAGATACGCAGTATTTT
clone size: NA; D gene: NA; J gene: TRBJ1-1; V gene: TRBV20-1; CDR3 protein: CSARGDRILNTEAFF; CDR3 DNA: TGCAGTGCTAGAGGGGACCGGATTCTGAACACTGAAGCTTTCTTT
clone size: NA; D gene: TRBD2; J gene: TRBJ2-1; V gene: TRBV11-3; CDR3 protein: CASTQGTSGGSSSYNEQFF; CDR3 DNA: TGTGCCAGCACCCAGGGGACTAGCGGGGGGTCGAGCTCCTACAATGAGCAGTTCTTC
clone size: once; D gene: NA; J gene: TRBJ1-5; V gene: TRBV27; CDR3 protein: CASSFGGNSNQPQHF; CDR3 DNA: TGTGCCAGCAGTTTCGGAGGGAACAGCAATCAGCCCCAGCATTTT
clone size: NA; D gene: NA; J gene: TRBJ1-2; V gene: TRBV30; CDR3 protein: CAWSPTGAYGYTF; CDR3 DNA: TGTGCCTGGAGTCCGACGGGGGCTTATGGCTACACCTTC
clone size: NA; D gene: NA; J gene: TRBJ1-2; V gene: TRBV6-1; CDR3 protein: CASSEVGDGGYTF; CDR3 DNA: TGTGCCAGCAGTGAAGTAGGGGATGGTGGCTACACCTTC
clone size: once; D gene: NA; J gene: TRBJ2-2; V gene: TRBV2; CDR3 protein: CAGIYTTGELFF; CDR3 DNA: TGTGCCGGGATCTATACCACCGGGGAGCTGTTTTTT
clone size: NA; D gene: TRBD1; J gene: TRBJ2-7; V gene: TRBV27; CDR3 protein: CASSLYSGQGRVEYF; CDR3 DNA: TGTGCCAGCAGTTTATATTCGGGACAGGGGAGGGTGGAGTACTTC
clone size: NA; D gene: NA; J gene: TRBJ1-2; V gene: TRBV19; CDR3 protein: CASTPNQVHGYTF; CDR3 DNA: TGTGCCAGTACCCCAAACCAAGTTCATGGCTACACCTTC
clone size: NA; D gene: NA; J gene: TRBJ2-7; V gene: TRBV20-1; CDR3 protein: CSARALLGRALYEQYF; CDR3 DNA: TGCAGTGCTAGAGCCCTTCTGGGCAGAGCTCTCTACGAGCAGTACTTC
clone size: NA; D gene: NA; J gene: TRBJ2-3; V gene: TRBV3-1; CDR3 protein: CASNRMGDKGRTDTQYF; CDR3 DNA: TGTGCCAGCAACCGGATGGGGGACAAGGGTCGCACAGATACGCAGTATTTT
clone size: NA; D gene: NA; J gene: TRBJ2-3; V gene: TRBV6-1; CDR3 protein: CASSHRTTTDTQYF; CDR3 DNA: TGTGCCAGCAGTCACCGAACGACCACAGATACGCAGTATTTT
clone size: NA; D gene: TRBD2; J gene: TRBJ2-1; V gene: TRBV7-9; CDR3 protein: CASSSVGREGSSYNEQFF; CDR3 DNA: TGTGCCAGCAGCTCTGTAGGGCGGGAGGGGAGCTCCTACAATGAGCAGTTCTTC
clone size: NA; D gene: NA; J gene: TRBJ2-3; V gene: TRBV7-9; CDR3 protein: CASSLAVGTDTQYF; CDR3 DNA: TGTGCCAGCAGCTTAGCGGTCGGTACAGATACGCAGTATTTT
clone size: NA; D gene: TRBD1; J gene: TRBJ1-1; V gene: TRBV2; CDR3 protein: CASSEDRATEAFF; CDR3 DNA: TGTGCCAGCAGTGAGGACAGGGCCACTGAAGCTTTCTTT
clone size: NA; D gene: TRBD1; J gene: TRBJ1-2; V gene: TRBV7-9; CDR3 protein: CASSEPGQISGYTF; CDR3 DNA: TGTGCCAGCAGTGAACCGGGACAGATTAGCGGCTACACCTTC
clone size: NA; D gene: NA; J gene: TRBJ2-5; V gene: TRBV5-1; CDR3 protein: CASSLAGGGLQETQYF; CDR3 DNA: TGCGCCAGCAGCTTGGCAGGCGGGGGCCTCCAAGAGACCCAGTACTTC
clone size: NA; D gene: TRBD1; J gene: TRBJ1-2; V gene: TRBV7-8; CDR3 protein: CASSQGQGAFYGYTF; CDR3 DNA: TGTGCCAGCAGCCAGGGACAGGGGGCGTTCTATGGCTACACCTTC
clone size: once; D gene: NA; J gene: TRBJ2-7; V gene: TRBV7-8; CDR3 protein: CASSGPTNYEQYF; CDR3 DNA: TGTGCCAGCAGCGGACCGACAAACTACGAGCAGTACTTC
clone size: NA; D gene: TRBD2; J gene: TRBJ2-3; V gene: TRBV14; CDR3 protein: CASSQDWLASGSRGTDTQYF; CDR3 DNA: TGTGCCAGCAGCCAAGATTGGTTGGCTAGCGGGAGTAGGGGCACAGATACGCAGTATTTT
clone size: NA; D gene: NA; J gene: TRBJ2-3; V gene: TRBV11-2; CDR3 protein: CASTAGGDTQYF; CDR3 DNA: TGTGCCAGCACCGCGGGTGGGGATACGCAGTATTTT